The clone carrying this T cell receptor (beta chain) was counted a few times. What it binds is unknown. These data are taken from a study of response to subunit inactivated influenza vaccine. Overall study results and limits: After each seasonal influenza vaccination, few new T cells are recruited, the authors suggested.

TCRdb re-analysed the RT-PCR reads in MiXCR, keeping a single row per CDR3 protein. Among hundreds of thousands of distinct CDR3 sequences listed, roughly 15% were seen once. V trimming: 5 bases; J trimming: 5 bases; junction bases outside the gene matches: 8. Germline V gene sequence: CDR1 MNHNS, CDR2 SASEGT. This CDR3 spans 17 amino acids. This sequence originates from a man in his forties or fifties who received an inactivated influenza vaccine. The genes are TRBV6-1 and TRBJ2-2; 13 bases fit TRBD2. The sample in question was PBMCs from blood, obtained approximately 15 days before vaccination. Written as DNA, the CDR3 is TGTGCCAGCAGTAAGACTAGCGGGAGGAGGGATACCGGGGAGCTGTTTTTT. This codes for CASSKTSGRRDTGELFF.